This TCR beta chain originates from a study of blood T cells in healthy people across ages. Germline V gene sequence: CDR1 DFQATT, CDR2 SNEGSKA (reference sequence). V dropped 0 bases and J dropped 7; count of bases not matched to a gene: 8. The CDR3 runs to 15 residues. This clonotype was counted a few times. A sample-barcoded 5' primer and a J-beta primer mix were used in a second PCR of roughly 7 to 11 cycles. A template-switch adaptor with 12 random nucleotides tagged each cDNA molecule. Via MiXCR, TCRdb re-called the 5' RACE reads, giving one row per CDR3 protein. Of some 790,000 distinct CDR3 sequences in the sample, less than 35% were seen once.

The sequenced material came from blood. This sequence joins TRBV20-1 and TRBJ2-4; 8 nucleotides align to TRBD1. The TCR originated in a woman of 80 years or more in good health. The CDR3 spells CSARETGVNSNIQYF. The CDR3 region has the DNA TGCAGTGCTAGAGAGACAGGGGTGAATTCGAACATTCAGTACTTC.